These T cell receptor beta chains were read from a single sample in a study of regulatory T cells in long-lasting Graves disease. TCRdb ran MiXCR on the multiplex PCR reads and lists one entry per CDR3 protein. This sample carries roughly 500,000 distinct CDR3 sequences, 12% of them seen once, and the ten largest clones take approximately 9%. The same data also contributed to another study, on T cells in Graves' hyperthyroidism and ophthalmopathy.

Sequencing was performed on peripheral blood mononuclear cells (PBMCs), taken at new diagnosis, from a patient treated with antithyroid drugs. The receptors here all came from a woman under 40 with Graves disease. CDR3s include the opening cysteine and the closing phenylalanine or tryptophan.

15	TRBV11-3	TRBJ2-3	CASSPHQISTDTQYF
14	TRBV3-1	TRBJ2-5	CASSRPREGETQYF
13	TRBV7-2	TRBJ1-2	CASSPRVTDGYTF
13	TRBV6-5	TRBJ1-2	CASSYSQGTGYTF
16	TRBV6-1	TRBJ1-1	CASTRGQANMNTEAFF
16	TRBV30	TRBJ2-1	CAWRDRRTSSYNEQFF
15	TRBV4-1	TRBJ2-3	CASSPMTGTTDTQYF
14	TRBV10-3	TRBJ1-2	CATIGTDWDYGYTF
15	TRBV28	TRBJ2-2	CASRRDSFYTGELFF
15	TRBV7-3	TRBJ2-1	CASSRSGRAGDEQFF
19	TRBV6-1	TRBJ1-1	CASSHQPSGQGTQNTEAFF
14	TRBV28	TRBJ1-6	CASRFDRGNSPLHF
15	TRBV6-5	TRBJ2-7	CASSYGPAGTYEQYF
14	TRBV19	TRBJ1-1	CASSIGDIYTEAFF
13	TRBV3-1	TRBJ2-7	CASSQVYGYEQYF
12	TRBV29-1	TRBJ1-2	CSAKGTAWDYTF
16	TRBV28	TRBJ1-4	CASSLVLWASGEKLFF
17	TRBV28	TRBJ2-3	CASSSVGWGIGTDTQYF